This note documents a single TCR beta chain sequence. Its specificity is not known. This may stem from a read error, because a much larger clone lies one nucleotide away. As CD8+CD4-CCR7+CD45RA+ cells, naive CD8 T cells were sorted. The data were obtained in a study of molecular identifiers for immune sequencing clone quantification. Study-wide findings and caveats: Among effectors, clones above 20 RNA copies held over 99% of molecules; among naive cells, under 1%. Barcode-sharing identical TCR molecules could underestimate highly expanded clone sizes.

Bulk TCR libraries used previously described methods and listed TCR primers. MiXCR, applied by TCRdb to the PCR reads, yields one record per CDR3 protein. The data contain about 320,000 distinct CDR3 sequences, about 20% of them seen just once; the ten biggest clones take up 0.7% to 0.9%. This CDR3 spans 19 amino acids. Germline CDR1 and CDR2: SGDLS and YYNGEE. V was clipped by 4 bases and J by 9 bases; unmatched bases: 20. This chain joins TRBV9 and TRBJ2-2; 11 positions agree with TRBD1. The specimen was naive CD8+ T cells from blood, with Jurkat cell RNA spiked in. Subset described: FACS-sorted CD8+CD4-CCR7+CD45RA+ naive T cells. The clonotype was recovered from a human donor in good health. Some libraries in this study had Jurkat cell RNA spiked in. CDR3 nucleotide sequence: TGTGCCAGCAGCCGAATATATAGGACAGGGGGCATAGGGACCAGGGAGCTGTTTTTT. It is translated as CASSRIYRTGGIGTRELFF.